This T cell receptor beta chain derives from a study of T cells after yellow fever vaccination. V was pared by 3 bases and J by 0 bases, with 16 bases between. The length of the CDR3 is 16 residues. From germline, CDR1 is SGDLS and CDR2 YYNGEE. TCRdb re-derived calls from the 5' RACE reads in MiXCR, one entry per CDR3 protein. The sample lists a few hundred thousand distinct CDR3 sequences; about 19% were seen once. The source of this sequence is a young man who received the YFV17D yellow fever vaccine. The sequenced sample was PBMCs, obtained 15 days after the yellow fever booster vaccination. V and J are TRBV9 and TRBJ2-7; no clear D. The CDR3 coding sequence is TGTGCCAGCAGCGACCTCCTTCTGCGTAGCTCCTACGAGCAGTACTTC. Amino acids: CASSDLLLRSSYEQYF.